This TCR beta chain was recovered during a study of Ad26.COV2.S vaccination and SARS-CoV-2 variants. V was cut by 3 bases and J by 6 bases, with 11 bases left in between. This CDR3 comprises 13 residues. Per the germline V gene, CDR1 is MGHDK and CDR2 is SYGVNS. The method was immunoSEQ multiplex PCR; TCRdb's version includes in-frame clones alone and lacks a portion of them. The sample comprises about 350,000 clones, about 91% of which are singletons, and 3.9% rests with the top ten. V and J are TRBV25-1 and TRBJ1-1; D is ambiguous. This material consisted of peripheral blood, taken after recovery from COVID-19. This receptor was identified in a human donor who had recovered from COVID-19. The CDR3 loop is CASSDAGLAEAFF. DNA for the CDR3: TGTGCCAGCAGTGATGCGGGGTTGGCTGAAGCTTTCTTT.